The clone carrying this TCR beta chain has only one observation. These data are taken from a study of technical replicates of blood from a handful of donors. The CDR3 extends over 16 amino acids. After removal of 2 bases from V and 5 bases from J, the junction contained 11 bases not matched to a gene. CDR1 SGHRS and CDR2 YFSETQ come from the germline V gene. Method: immunoSEQ multiplex PCR; TCRdb's copy keeps in-frame clones and lacks some. The data show 75,000 to 100,000 clones, with around 95% seen just once and over 0.2% held by the top ten. This chain connects TRBV5-1 to TRBJ1-1, with 8 bases matching TRBD1. Sequencing used T cells isolated from PBMCs. The TCR sequence derives from a human donor in good health. The CDR3 DNA reads as TGCGCCAGCAGCTTCCTCAACAGGGGGAGAGGGACTGAAGCTTTCTTT. As protein: CASSFLNRGRGTEAFF.